The following is a TCR beta chain sequence with its context. Its cognate antigen is unknown. These data come from a study of T cells in Graves' hyperthyroidism and ophthalmopathy. Whole-study findings and limits: The model foresaw ophthalmopathy a median about 6.1 months prior to onset.

There were TCR beta CDR3 regions amplified from RNA transcripts. Initially, a first-round RT-PCR of the TCR CDR3 employed the HTBI primer set. TCRdb fed the multiplex PCR reads into MiXCR, producing one record per CDR3 protein. This table has about 640,000 distinct CDR3 sequences, around 21% appearing once. The V end was cut by 3 bases, the J end by 0 bases, with 10 bases between. The germline CDR1 and CDR2 sequences are LNHDA and SQIVND (reference sequence). The CDR3 loop spans 15 amino acids. What was sequenced was blood. This sequence joins TRBV19 and TRBJ2-3; perhaps TRBD1 as D (5 bases). The TCR comes from a man aged 25-45 years with Graves' ophthalmopathy. The CDR3 DNA reads TGTGCCAGTAGTATTGTGCCAGGGAGCACAGATACGCAGTATTTT. It codes for CASSIVPGSTDTQYF.